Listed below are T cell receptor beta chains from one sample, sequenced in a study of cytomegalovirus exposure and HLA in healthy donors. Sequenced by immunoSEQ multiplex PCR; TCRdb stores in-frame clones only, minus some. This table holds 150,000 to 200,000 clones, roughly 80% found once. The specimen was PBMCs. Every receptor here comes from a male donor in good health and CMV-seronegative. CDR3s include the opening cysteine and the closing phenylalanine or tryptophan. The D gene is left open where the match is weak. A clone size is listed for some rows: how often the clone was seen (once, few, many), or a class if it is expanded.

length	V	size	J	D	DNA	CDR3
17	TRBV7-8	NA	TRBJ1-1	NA	TGTGCCAGCAGCTTAGTCCACCCGGAAAGGGCGGGGGCTGAAGCTTTCTTT	CASSLVHPERAGAEAFF
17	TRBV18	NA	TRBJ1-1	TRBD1	TGTGCCAGTTCTCCAACCGGGACAGTTATAATGAACACTGAAGCTTTCTTT	CASSPTGTVIMNTEAFF
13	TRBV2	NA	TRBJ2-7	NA	TGTGCCAGCAGTGACTCGGGAGTGGGCGAGCAGTACTTC	CASSDSGVGEQYF
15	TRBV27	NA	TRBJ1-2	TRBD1	TGTGCCAGCAGTACCCGCCCGACAGGGGGATATGGCTACACCTTC	CASSTRPTGGYGYTF
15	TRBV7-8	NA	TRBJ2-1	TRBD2	TGTGCCAGCAGTTCAACTAGCGGGAGGCTCGATGAGCAGTTCTTC	CASSSTSGRLDEQFF
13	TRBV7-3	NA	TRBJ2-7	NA	TGTGCCAGCAGCCCCGAGGGTGCCTACGAGCAGTACTTC	CASSPEGAYEQYF
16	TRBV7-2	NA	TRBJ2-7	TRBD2	TGTGCCAGCAGCTACGTAGCGCGCGGGAGCTCCTACGAGCAGTACTTC	CASSYVARGSSYEQYF
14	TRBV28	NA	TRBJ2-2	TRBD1	TGTGCCAGCGACACAGGGGTTCGCACCGGGGAGCTGTTTTTT	CASDTGVRTGELFF
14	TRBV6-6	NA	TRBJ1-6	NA	TGTGCCAGCAGTCGACAGGCAAAAAATTCACCCCTCCACTTT	CASSRQAKNSPLHF
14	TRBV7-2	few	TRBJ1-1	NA	TGTGCCAGCAGCTTGACAATCCTGAAGACTGAAGCTTTCTTT	CASSLTILKTEAFF
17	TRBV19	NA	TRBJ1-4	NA	TGTGCCAGTAGTACTGGGCGAGGGAGGGGAGAAGGTGAAAAACTGTTTTTT	CASSTGRGRGEGEKLFF
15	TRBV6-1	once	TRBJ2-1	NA	TGTGCCAGCAGTGAAGCAGGGGGTTCCTACAATGAGCAGTTCTTC	CASSEAGGSYNEQFF
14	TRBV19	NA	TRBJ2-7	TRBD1	TGTGCCAGTAGTATCGGGACAGGGTCTTACGAGCAGTACTTC	CASSIGTGSYEQYF
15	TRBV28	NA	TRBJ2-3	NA	TGTGCCAGCACCCCTAGGGGGAGCGGGGCTGATACGCAGTATTTT	CASTPRGSGADTQYF
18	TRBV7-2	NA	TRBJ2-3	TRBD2	TGTGCCAGCAGCTTAGTCGCTAGCGGGAGGGCTAGCGCAGATACGCAGTATTTT	CASSLVASGRASADTQYF
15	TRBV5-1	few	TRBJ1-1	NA	TGCGCCAGCAGCTTGGTATCGGGAATGAACACTGAAGCTTTCTTT	CASSLVSGMNTEAFF
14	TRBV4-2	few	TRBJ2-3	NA	TGTGCCAGCAGCCCGGCAGGGGAAGGGGCTGCGCAGTATTTT	CASSPAGEGAAQYF
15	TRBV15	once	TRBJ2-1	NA	TGTGCCACCAGCAGAGATGCGAGCTCCTACAATGAGCAGTTCTTC	CATSRDASSYNEQFF
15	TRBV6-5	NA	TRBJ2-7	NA	TGTGCCAGCAGTTATGGGCGCGTCGGGGGGCGCGAGCAGTACTTC	CASSYGRVGGREQYF
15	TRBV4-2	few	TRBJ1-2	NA	TGTGCCAGCAGCCAAGAGGAGACGCAGAACTATGGCTACACCTTC	CASSQEETQNYGYTF
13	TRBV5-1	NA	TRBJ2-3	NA	TGCGCCAGCAGCCCTCAGGGGACAGATACGCAGTATTTT	CASSPQGTDTQYF
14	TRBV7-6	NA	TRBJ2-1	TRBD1	TGTGCCAGCAGCTCCCGGACAGGGCAAATTGAGCAGTTCTTC	CASSSRTGQIEQFF
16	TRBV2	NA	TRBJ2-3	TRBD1	TGTGCCAGCAATCGAATGACAGGGGGCGCGATAGATACGCAGTATTTT	CASNRMTGGAIDTQYF
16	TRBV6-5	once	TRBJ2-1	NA	TGTGCCAGCAGTTACGTCGGAGACCCTACCTACAATGAGCAGTTCTTC	CASSYVGDPTYNEQFF
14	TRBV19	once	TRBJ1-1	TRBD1	TGTGCCAGTAGTCTTGTCTCGGGACAGGGTGAAGCTTTCTTT	CASSLVSGQGEAFF
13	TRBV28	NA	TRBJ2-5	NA	TGTGCCAGCAGCCTGGAGGTTGGTGAGACCCAGTACTTC	CASSLEVGETQYF
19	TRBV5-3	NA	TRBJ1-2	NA	TGTGCCAGAAGCTTGGAGTTCACCTTCCCTAAGAGCACGAACTATGGCTACACCTTC	CARSLEFTFPKSTNYGYTF